This T cell receptor beta chain originates from a study of T-cell reconstitution after alpha-beta-depleted transplantation in children. Study findings and constraints: Expanded graft clones numbering several hundred reportedly gave rise to alpha-beta T cells about two months after transplant. Some patients owed their high day-60 TCRbeta diversity to surviving recipient T cells and thymic progenitors.

This clonotype has only a few counts. The antigen remains undetermined. Library preparation (for TCRbeta) was performed with unique molecular identifiers. TCRdb used MiXCR to reprocess the PCR reads, holding one entry per CDR3 protein. The sample contains 500,000 to 650,000 distinct CDR3 sequences, over 10% of which appear only once. The germline gives CDR1 LNHDA, CDR2 SQIVND (reference sequence). The V and J ends lost 2 bases and 3 bases, in that order; junction bases with no gene match: 6. CDR3 size: 15 residues. The receptor comes from a male patient between 10 and 17 years old who had a stem cell transplant for acute myeloid leukemia, so the T cells may come from the graft donor. The chain links TRBV19 to TRBJ2-7, with 8 bases that match TRBD2. This specimen was PBMCs, mostly from graft donor cells, taken 360 days after TCRalphabeta/CD19-depleted stem cell transplant. The DNA of the CDR3 is TGTGCCAGTAGTATATCGGCGAGCGGGAGCTACGAGCAGTACTTC. It yields the protein CASSISASGSYEQYF.